This passage covers 11 T cell receptor beta chains from one sample sequenced in a study of CD8 T cells in ankylosing spondylitis. Study findings and constraints: There was a TCR beta motif, made of several highly homologous variants, that appeared characteristic of ankylosing spondylitis blood.

These receptors are not linked to any known antigen. TCRdb independently ran MiXCR on the 5' RACE reads; one entry per CDR3 protein. This table holds about 750,000 distinct CDR3 sequences, around 20% found once. The sample was blood, either unsorted or a sorted T cell fraction (not recorded which). These receptors were obtained from a male donor with ankylosing spondylitis.

V usage is TRBV20-1 and J usage is TRBJ2-1, with TRBD2 matching 11 bases. The junction had 2 bases not matched to a gene; V was cut back by 2 bases and J by 8 bases. CDR1 and CDR2 (germline): DFQATT, SNEGSKA (reference sequence). The CDR3 covers 13 residues. The CDR3 loop reads CSARTSGRHEQFF. CDR3 nucleotides: TGCAGTGCTAGAACTAGCGGGAGACATGAGCAGTTCTTC.

The table lists this clonotype with a few counts. V and J are TRBV20-1 and TRBJ2-1, with 8 bases identical to TRBD2. The germline CDR1 and CDR2 sequences are DFQATT and SNEGSKA (reference sequence). J gave up 5 bases and V 3 bases, and 9 bases lay outside the gene matches. CDR3 length: 15 amino acids. The CDR3: CSARLLAVKHNEQFF. The CDR3, as DNA: TGCAGTGCTAGGTTACTAGCGGTCAAACACAATGAGCAGTTCTTC.

This clonotype was seen repeatedly, ten times or more. The rearrangement links TRBV9 to TRBJ1-6; a possible D gene is TRBD1 (6 bases). CDR3 size: 15 residues. CDR1 is SGDLS and CDR2 is YYNGEE in the germline V gene. V was trimmed by 3 bases and J by 4 bases, leaving 11 bases between them. This chain's CDR3 is CASSGVTGYNSPLHF. CDR3 coding DNA: TGTGCCAGCAGCGGAGTGACAGGATATAATTCACCCCTCCACTTT.

This clonotype has a count of ten or more. This rearrangement joins TRBV7-2 to TRBJ2-3, with D unclear. V was pared by 2 bases and J by 6 bases, with 6 bases between. The CDR3 is made up of 12 amino acids. CDR1 SGHTA and CDR2 FQGNSA come from the germline V gene. This CDR3 reads CASSLYSDTQYF. The CDR3 coding sequence is TGTGCCAGCAGCTTATACTCGGATACGCAGTATTTT.

This clonotype is a singleton in its sample. An end of the junction does not agree with germline; a read error may underlie this. The chain has TRBV4-1 and TRBJ1-4, with D maybe TRBD1 (5 bases). CDR1 and CDR2 (germline): MGHRA, YSYEKL. There are 12 residues in the CDR3. CDR3 amino acids: CVSSHGAEKLFF. CDR3 coding DNA: TGCGTCAGCAGCCATGGGGCGGAAAAACTGTTTTTT.

In its sample, this clonotype was seen a few times. This rearrangement joins TRBV4-1 to TRBJ2-3; D gene ambiguous. This CDR3 is 14 amino acids long. Germline values: CDR1 MGHRA, CDR2 YSYEKL. Trimming removed 2 bases at V and 0 bases at J, with 6 bases between. The CDR3 here is CASSQTGSTDTQYF. The CDR3, as DNA: TGCGCCAGCAGCCAAACGGGTAGCACAGATACGCAGTATTTT.

This clonotype was counted between two and nine times. V usage is TRBV6-2 or TRBV6-3 and J usage is TRBJ2-1; the D gene is possibly TRBD2 (5 bases). The germline V gene has CDR1 MNHEY and CDR2 SVGEGT. The CDR3 has 12 amino acids. V was shortened by 2 bases and J by 9 bases, with 8 bases between the two germline ends. The DNA of the CDR3 is TGTGCCAGCAGTTACGAGGGCGGTGAGCAGTTCTTC. It encodes CASSYEGGEQFF.

The V call is TRBV16, the J call TRBJ1-2; 7 positions match TRBD1. The V gene's germline CDR1 is KGHSY and CDR2 FQNENV. The CDR3 has 14 residues. V shed 2 bases, J shed 2 bases, and the junction held 2 bases outside the gene matches. DNA for the CDR3: TGTGCCAGCAGCCAAGGGACAGCCAACTATGGCTACACCTTC. Its translation: CASSQGTANYGYTF.

This clonotype was seen a few times. The chain combines TRBV25-1 with TRBJ2-5; no definite D call. The CDR3 runs to 15 residues. Germline V gene data show CDR1 as MGHDK and CDR2 as SYGVNS. With 5 bases removed from V and 2 bases from J, the gap between germline ends came to 15 bases. The CDR3 bases are TGTGCCAGCAGTTTTCCAGCACCTATTCAAGAGACCCAGTACTTC. This gives the protein CASSFPAPIQETQYF.

This clonotype has a handful of counts. The CDR3 coding sequence is TGTGCCAGCAGTTACATGACTAGCGGGTCCTACAATGAGCAGTTCTTC. It translates to CASSYMTSGSYNEQFF. The V gene is TRBV6-5, the J gene TRBJ2-1, with TRBD2 identical over 10 bases. This CDR3 is 16 amino acids long. CDR1 is MNHEY and CDR2 is SVGAGI in the germline V gene. V dropped 2 bases and J dropped 1; count of bases not matched to a gene: 2.

The chain's CDR3 is CASSQLVGNEQFF. CDR3 in DNA: TGTGCCAGCAGCCAATTGGTAGGCAATGAGCAGTTCTTC. The J gene is TRBJ2-1, the V gene TRBV4-2, with D unresolved. V lost 2 bases and J 6 bases, leaving 8 bases between the germline ends. The germline CDR1 and CDR2 sequences are LGHNA and YNFKEQ. The CDR3 sequence is 13 residues long.